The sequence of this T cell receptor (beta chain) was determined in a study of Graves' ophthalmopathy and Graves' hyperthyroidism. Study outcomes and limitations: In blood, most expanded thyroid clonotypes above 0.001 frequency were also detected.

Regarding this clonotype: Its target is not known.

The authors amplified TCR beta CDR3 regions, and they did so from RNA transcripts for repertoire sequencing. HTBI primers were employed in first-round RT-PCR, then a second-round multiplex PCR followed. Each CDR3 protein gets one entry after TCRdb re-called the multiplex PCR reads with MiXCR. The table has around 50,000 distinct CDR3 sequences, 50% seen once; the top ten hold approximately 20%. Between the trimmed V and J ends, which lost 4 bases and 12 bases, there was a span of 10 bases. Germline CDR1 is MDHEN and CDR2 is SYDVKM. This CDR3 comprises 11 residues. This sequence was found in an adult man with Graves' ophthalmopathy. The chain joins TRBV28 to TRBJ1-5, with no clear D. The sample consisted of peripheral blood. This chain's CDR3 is CASSSGYVQHF. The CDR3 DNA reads TGTGCCAGCAGTTCGGGCTACGTCCAGCATTTT.